Listed below are T cell receptor beta chains from one sample, sequenced in a study of beta chain features in type 1 diabetes. Measured with immunoSEQ multiplex PCR; TCRdb has only the in-frame clones, and not every one. The table shows 900,000 or so clones, with about a sixth occurring only once. The sequenced material came from naive CD4+ T cells from blood. These TCRs come from a woman in her late teens or twenties in good health. Both conserved end residues are part of each CDR3. Fields, in order: J gene, V gene, D gene, clone size, CDR3 DNA, CDR3 protein. The D gene is left open where the match is weak. Where a row states a size, it is once, few, many or the class of an expanded clone; other rows omit it.

J gene: TRBJ2-3
V gene: TRBV18
D gene: .
clone size: .
CDR3 DNA: TGTGCCAGCTCACCTACAGCTATCACAGATACGCAGTATTTT
CDR3 protein: CASSPTAITDTQYF

J gene: TRBJ1-1
V gene: TRBV6-5
D gene: TRBD1
clone size: .
CDR3 DNA: TGTGCCAGCAGTTACGGCCCGGACAGGGGCAGAGCTTTCTTT
CDR3 protein: CASSYGPDRGRAFF

J gene: TRBJ2-1
V gene: TRBV4-2
D gene: .
clone size: .
CDR3 DNA: TGTGCCAGCGCGGTCGCCCGGGAATACAATGAGCAGTTCTTC
CDR3 protein: CASAVAREYNEQFF

J gene: TRBJ2-7
V gene: TRBV5-1
D gene: .
clone size: few
CDR3 DNA: TGCGCCAGCAGCTTGGTCAAATCCTCCTACGAGCAGTACTTC
CDR3 protein: CASSLVKSSYEQYF

J gene: TRBJ2-7
V gene: TRBV10-3
D gene: .
clone size: few
CDR3 DNA: TGTGCCATCAGTGAGTCAGTCGGGTTGGGGTCCTACGAGCAGTACTTC
CDR3 protein: CAISESVGLGSYEQYF

J gene: TRBJ2-2
V gene: TRBV11-1
D gene: .
clone size: few
CDR3 DNA: TGTGCCAGCAGCTTGTCATGGGGGAGGAACACCGGGGAGCTGTTTTTT
CDR3 protein: CASSLSWGRNTGELFF

J gene: TRBJ1-3
V gene: TRBV14
D gene: TRBD1
clone size: few
CDR3 DNA: TGTGCCAGCAGCCAATATAACAGGGGGCGCGTTGGAAACACCATATATTTT
CDR3 protein: CASSQYNRGRVGNTIYF

J gene: TRBJ2-3
V gene: TRBV7-9
D gene: .
clone size: .
CDR3 DNA: TGTGCCAGCAGCTTAGATCGGGATACGCAGTATTTT
CDR3 protein: CASSLDRDTQYF

J gene: TRBJ1-5
V gene: TRBV19
D gene: .
clone size: .
CDR3 DNA: TGTGCCAGTAGTATGGGGAGAAGGTATCAGCCCCAGCATTTT
CDR3 protein: CASSMGRRYQPQHF

J gene: TRBJ2-5
V gene: TRBV5-4
D gene: TRBD2
clone size: .
CDR3 DNA: TGTGCCAGCAGCGCAACCGGGACTAGCGAAGAGACCCAGTACTTC
CDR3 protein: CASSATGTSEETQYF

J gene: TRBJ2-7
V gene: TRBV2
D gene: .
clone size: few
CDR3 DNA: TGTGCCAGCACCCGCCAAAACTACGAGCAGTACTTC
CDR3 protein: CASTRQNYEQYF

J gene: TRBJ2-3
V gene: TRBV4-3
D gene: .
clone size: few
CDR3 DNA: TGCGCCAGCAGCAAAGGGGAGTGGGGGGCCCGGGATACGCAGTATTTT
CDR3 protein: CASSKGEWGARDTQYF

J gene: TRBJ2-3
V gene: TRBV27
D gene: TRBD1
clone size: few
CDR3 DNA: TGTGCCAGCAACCGGGACAGGGGGTCTGATACGCAGTATTTT
CDR3 protein: CASNRDRGSDTQYF

J gene: TRBJ2-3
V gene: TRBV27
D gene: .
clone size: .
CDR3 DNA: TGTGCCAGCAGTTCGGGACCCGAATGGGATACGCAGTATTTT
CDR3 protein: CASSSGPEWDTQYF

J gene: TRBJ2-1
V gene: TRBV6-1
D gene: .
clone size: .
CDR3 DNA: TGTGCCAGCAGTGCAGAATGGGGCTACAATGAGCAGTTCTTC
CDR3 protein: CASSAEWGYNEQFF

J gene: TRBJ2-6
V gene: TRBV27
D gene: .
clone size: .
CDR3 DNA: TGTGCCAGCAGTTTAAGTCCATCCGGGGCCAACGTCCTGACTTTC
CDR3 protein: CASSLSPSGANVLTF

J gene: TRBJ2-7
V gene: TRBV5-4
D gene: TRBD2
clone size: .
CDR3 DNA: TGTGCCAGCAGCACTAGCGGGAGCACCTACGAGCAGTACTTC
CDR3 protein: CASSTSGSTYEQYF

J gene: TRBJ2-6
V gene: TRBV7-2
D gene: TRBD1
clone size: .
CDR3 DNA: TGTGCCAGCAGCGGACAGGGGTCTGGGGCCAACGTCCTGACTTTC
CDR3 protein: CASSGQGSGANVLTF

J gene: TRBJ1-1
V gene: TRBV23-1
D gene: .
clone size: few
CDR3 DNA: TGCGCCAGCGGCCGGATGGCTGGGAAGTCGGACACTGAAGCTTTCTTT
CDR3 protein: CASGRMAGKSDTEAFF

J gene: TRBJ2-2
V gene: TRBV1
D gene: .
clone size: .
CDR3 DNA: TGCACCAGCAGTCCGAATTCGGGATTAAACACCGGGGAGCTGTTTTTT
CDR3 protein: CTSSPNSGLNTGELFF

J gene: TRBJ2-4
V gene: TRBV11-1
D gene: TRBD1
clone size: few
CDR3 DNA: TGTGCCAGCAGCCCTGGACAGGGCTCTAAAAACATTCAGTACTTC
CDR3 protein: CASSPGQGSKNIQYF

J gene: TRBJ2-3
V gene: TRBV2
D gene: .
clone size: .
CDR3 DNA: TGTGCCAGCAGTGAAACGGCGCGGACAGATACGCAGTATTTT
CDR3 protein: CASSETARTDTQYF

J gene: TRBJ2-5
V gene: TRBV18
D gene: .
clone size: few
CDR3 DNA: TGTGCCAGCTCACCACCAACGCGGGCCCAAGAGACCCAGTACTTC
CDR3 protein: CASSPPTRAQETQYF

J gene: TRBJ2-7
V gene: TRBV7-2
D gene: TRBD2
clone size: few
CDR3 DNA: TGTGCCAGCAGCAAAGGGACTAACTACGAGCAGTACTTC
CDR3 protein: CASSKGTNYEQYF

J gene: TRBJ1-1
V gene: TRBV7-9
D gene: TRBD1
clone size: few
CDR3 DNA: TGTGCCAGCAGCTTTCAGGGGGGAGAGGCTTTCTTT
CDR3 protein: CASSFQGGEAFF

J gene: TRBJ1-2
V gene: TRBV18
D gene: TRBD1
clone size: .
CDR3 DNA: TGTGCCAGCTCGCCCGGGACAGGGTTTAACTATGGCTACACCTTC
CDR3 protein: CASSPGTGFNYGYTF

J gene: TRBJ2-7
V gene: TRBV6-5
D gene: TRBD1
clone size: .
CDR3 DNA: TGTGCCAGCAGTTACTCGAGGGGACAGGGTCGCGAGCAGTACTTC
CDR3 protein: CASSYSRGQGREQYF

J gene: TRBJ1-4
V gene: TRBV7-8
D gene: TRBD1
clone size: few
CDR3 DNA: TGTGCCAGCTCCACGTGGGACAGGGGTGAAAAACTGTTTTTT
CDR3 protein: CASSTWDRGEKLFF

J gene: TRBJ2-7
V gene: TRBV6-1
D gene: .
clone size: .
CDR3 DNA: TGTGCCAGCACCCCGGCGTGGGGGTCTCCCTACGAGCAGTACTTC
CDR3 protein: CASTPAWGSPYEQYF

J gene: TRBJ2-7
V gene: TRBV19
D gene: TRBD1
clone size: .
CDR3 DNA: TGTGCCAGTAGTATTGGGACAGGGGGCTACGAGCAGTACTTC
CDR3 protein: CASSIGTGGYEQYF

J gene: TRBJ2-1
V gene: TRBV7-3
D gene: .
clone size: .
CDR3 DNA: TGTGCCAGCAGCTTAACCCTACGGGACAATGAGCAGTTCTTC
CDR3 protein: CASSLTLRDNEQFF

J gene: TRBJ2-1
V gene: TRBV5-1
D gene: TRBD2
clone size: few
CDR3 DNA: TGCGCCAGCAGCTTTAGACTAGCGGGAAACAATGAGCAGTTCTTC
CDR3 protein: CASSFRLAGNNEQFF

J gene: TRBJ1-5
V gene: TRBV18
D gene: .
clone size: .
CDR3 DNA: TGTGCCAGCTCACCCGGATATAGCAATCAGCCCCAGCATTTT
CDR3 protein: CASSPGYSNQPQHF

J gene: TRBJ2-3
V gene: TRBV7-3
D gene: .
clone size: .
CDR3 DNA: TGTGCCAGCAGCTCAGGGACGGCAGATACGCAGTATTTT
CDR3 protein: CASSSGTADTQYF

J gene: TRBJ1-1
V gene: TRBV7-3
D gene: TRBD1
clone size: .
CDR3 DNA: TGTGCCAGCAGCCAGGACAGGGAGACTGAAGCTTTCTTT
CDR3 protein: CASSQDRETEAFF

J gene: TRBJ1-3
V gene: TRBV15
D gene: .
clone size: few
CDR3 DNA: TGTGCCACCAGCAGAGCTACAGTCTCTGGAAACACCATATATTTT
CDR3 protein: CATSRATVSGNTIYF

J gene: TRBJ1-2
V gene: TRBV28
D gene: .
clone size: .
CDR3 DNA: TGTGCCAGCAGTCCCCTTCCTATGGGCTACACCTTC
CDR3 protein: CASSPLPMGYTF

J gene: TRBJ1-1
V gene: TRBV18
D gene: .
clone size: few
CDR3 DNA: TGTGCCAGCTCACCACCGTCAGGGTACACTGAAGCTTTCTTT
CDR3 protein: CASSPPSGYTEAFF

J gene: TRBJ2-5
V gene: TRBV5-1
D gene: TRBD1
clone size: .
CDR3 DNA: TGCGCCAGCAGCTTGGGGGGACAGCAAGAGACCCAGTACTTC
CDR3 protein: CASSLGGQQETQYF

J gene: TRBJ1-2
V gene: TRBV2
D gene: .
clone size: .
CDR3 DNA: TGTGCCAGCAGTGAAGGGCAGGGGAAACTCTATGGCTACACCTTC
CDR3 protein: CASSEGQGKLYGYTF

J gene: TRBJ2-6
V gene: TRBV5-1
D gene: TRBD1
clone size: .
CDR3 DNA: TGCGCCAGCAGCTTTATAGCCGGGACAGGCACCGGCTCTGGGGCCAACGTCCTGACTTTC
CDR3 protein: CASSFIAGTGTGSGANVLTF

J gene: TRBJ2-1
V gene: TRBV10-3
D gene: TRBD2
clone size: .
CDR3 DNA: TGTGCCATCAGTGAGACTAGCGGGAGGGCCAATGAGCAGTTCTTC
CDR3 protein: CAISETSGRANEQFF

J gene: TRBJ2-1
V gene: TRBV2
D gene: .
clone size: .
CDR3 DNA: TGTGCCAGCAGTGTTATACAGGGCGGTGAGCAGTTCTTC
CDR3 protein: CASSVIQGGEQFF

J gene: TRBJ2-7
V gene: TRBV7-2
D gene: .
clone size: .
CDR3 DNA: TGTGCCAGCAGCTTAGCGTCATCACGGGTTGGATCCTCCTACGAGCAGTACTTC
CDR3 protein: CASSLASSRVGSSYEQYF

J gene: TRBJ1-1
V gene: TRBV28
D gene: TRBD1
clone size: .
CDR3 DNA: TGTGCCAGCAGTTTAGGACAGGTGAACACTGAAGCTTTCTTT
CDR3 protein: CASSLGQVNTEAFF

J gene: TRBJ1-1
V gene: TRBV29-1
D gene: .
clone size: .
CDR3 DNA: TGCAGCGCTCCAGGGGTTAACACTGAAGCTTTCTTT
CDR3 protein: CSAPGVNTEAFF

J gene: TRBJ2-1
V gene: TRBV28
D gene: TRBD1
clone size: few
CDR3 DNA: TGTGCCAGCAGTTTTCGTAGGTGGACAGGGCAAAATGAGCAGTTCTTC
CDR3 protein: CASSFRRWTGQNEQFF

J gene: TRBJ2-7
V gene: TRBV11-2
D gene: TRBD1
clone size: few
CDR3 DNA: TGTGCCAGCAGCCGACAGGGCTCTGAGGAGCAGTACTTC
CDR3 protein: CASSRQGSEEQYF

J gene: TRBJ2-5
V gene: TRBV29-1
D gene: .
clone size: .
CDR3 DNA: TGCAGCGTAGCCCCTAGCGTAAACCTCCAAGAGACCCAGTACTTC
CDR3 protein: CSVAPSVNLQETQYF

J gene: TRBJ2-7
V gene: TRBV2
D gene: .
clone size: few
CDR3 DNA: TGTGCCAGCAAAAGGGCTGTAAGCTCCTACGAGCAGTACTTC
CDR3 protein: CASKRAVSSYEQYF

J gene: TRBJ2-1
V gene: TRBV11-1
D gene: TRBD1
clone size: .
CDR3 DNA: TGTGCCAGCAGCTTAGGTGGGACAGGGTACAATGAGCAGTTCTTC
CDR3 protein: CASSLGGTGYNEQFF

J gene: TRBJ2-1
V gene: TRBV9
D gene: .
clone size: few
CDR3 DNA: TGTGCCAGCAGCCCAGAGGTCCAGGGCGACAATGAGCAGTTCTTC
CDR3 protein: CASSPEVQGDNEQFF

J gene: TRBJ2-5
V gene: TRBV14
D gene: .
clone size: .
CDR3 DNA: TGTGCCAGCAGTGGGGGCCGGAAGACCCAGTACTTC
CDR3 protein: CASSGGRKTQYF